What follows is one T cell receptor beta chain and its context. TCRdb's table, derived via immunoSEQ multiplex PCR, lists solely in-frame clones and lacks some. The sample yields about 100,000 clones, about 89% seen once. The source of the sample is a study of PD-1 blockade in classical Hodgkin lymphoma. Every patient was affected by relapse after autologous stem cell transplantation, while exposure to brentuximab vedotin was not uniform. Per the germline V gene, CDR1 is MNHEY and CDR2 is SVGAGI. The CDR3 extends over 14 amino acids. The V end lost 8 bases, the J end lost 3 bases, and 16 bases lay between the germline ends.

The sample here was peripheral blood mononuclear cells (PBMCs), taken before the second cycle of nivolumab. The chain links TRBV6-5 to TRBJ1-1; maybe TRBD1 (6 bases). The receptor was derived from a human donor with classical Hodgkin lymphoma. The CDR3 region is CASPWRGWHTEAFF. CDR3 sequence (DNA): TGTGCCAGCCCCTGGAGGGGGTGGCACACTGAAGCTTTCTTT.